This TCR beta chain was retrieved from a study of cytomegalovirus exposure and HLA in healthy donors. Donors sampled were nominally healthy, though unrecorded immune exposures were likely. The CDR3 has 13 amino acids. CDR1 and CDR2 (germline): SGHVS, FNYEAQ. V lost 8 bases and J lost 1, with 8 bases in between. Vbeta (60) and Jbeta (13) primers were used in the PCR. Assay: immunoSEQ multiplex PCR; the TCRdb copy retains only in-frame clones and omits some. The table has 80,000 to 100,000 clones, 70% to 80% seen once; the top ten hold over 2.5%. The clonotype was recovered from a male donor in good health and CMV-seropositive. The sequenced material came from PBMCs. The gene calls are TRBV7-6 and TRBJ2-2, with D maybe TRBD1 (5 bases). DNA of the CDR3: TGTGCCAGCCAACAGGAGAACACCGGGGAGCTGTTTTTT. Protein: CASQQENTGELFF.